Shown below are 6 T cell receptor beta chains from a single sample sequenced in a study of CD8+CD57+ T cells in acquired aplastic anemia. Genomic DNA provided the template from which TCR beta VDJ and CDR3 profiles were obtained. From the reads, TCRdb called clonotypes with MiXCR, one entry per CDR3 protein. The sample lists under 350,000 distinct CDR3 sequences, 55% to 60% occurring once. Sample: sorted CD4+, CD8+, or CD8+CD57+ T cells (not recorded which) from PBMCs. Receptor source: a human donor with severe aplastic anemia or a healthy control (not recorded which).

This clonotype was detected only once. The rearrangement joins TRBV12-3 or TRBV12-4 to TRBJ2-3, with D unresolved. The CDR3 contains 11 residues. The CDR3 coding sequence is TGTGCTAGACCTAGCACAGATACGCAGTATTTT. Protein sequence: CARPSTDTQYF.

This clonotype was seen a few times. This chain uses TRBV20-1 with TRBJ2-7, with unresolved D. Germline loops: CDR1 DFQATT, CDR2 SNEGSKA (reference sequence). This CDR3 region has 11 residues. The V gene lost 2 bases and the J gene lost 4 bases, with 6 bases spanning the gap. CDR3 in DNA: TGCAGTGCTAGACGAGCTTACGAGCAGTACTTC. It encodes CSARRAYEQYF.

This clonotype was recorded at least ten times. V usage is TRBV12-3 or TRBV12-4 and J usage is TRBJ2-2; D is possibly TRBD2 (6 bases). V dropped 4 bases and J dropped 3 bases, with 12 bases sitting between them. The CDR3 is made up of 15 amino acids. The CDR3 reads CASSSGGKDTGELFF. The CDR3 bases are TGTGCCAGCAGTTCCGGGGGAAAGGACACCGGGGAGCTGTTTTTT.

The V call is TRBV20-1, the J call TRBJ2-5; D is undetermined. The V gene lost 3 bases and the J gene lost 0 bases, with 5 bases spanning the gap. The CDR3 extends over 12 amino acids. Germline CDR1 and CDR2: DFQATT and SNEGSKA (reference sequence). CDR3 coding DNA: TGCAGTGCTAGGTCTCACCAAGAGACCCAGTACTTC. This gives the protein CSARSHQETQYF.

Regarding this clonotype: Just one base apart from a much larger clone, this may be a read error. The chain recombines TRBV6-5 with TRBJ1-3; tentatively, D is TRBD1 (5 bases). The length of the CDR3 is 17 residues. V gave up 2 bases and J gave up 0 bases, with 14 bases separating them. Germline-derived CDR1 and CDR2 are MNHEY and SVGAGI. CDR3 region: CASSYPTTDYSGNTIYF. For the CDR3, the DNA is TGTGCCAGCAGTTACCCGACGACAGACTACTCTGGAAACACCATATATTTT.

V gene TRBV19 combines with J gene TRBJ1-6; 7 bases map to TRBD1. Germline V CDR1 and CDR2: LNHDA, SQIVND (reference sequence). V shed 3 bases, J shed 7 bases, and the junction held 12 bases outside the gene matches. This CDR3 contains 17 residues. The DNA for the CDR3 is TGTGCCAGTAGTATCTCCGGGACAGCCGCGGAGAATTCACCCCTCCACTTT. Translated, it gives CASSISGTAAENSPLHF.